The clone carrying this T cell receptor beta chain was recorded at least ten times. The target antigen is unknown. This sample is drawn from a study of spatial heterogeneity in lung cancer. Deletions cut 2 bases from V and 3 bases from J, with 17 bases between. From germline, CDR1 is DFQATT and CDR2 SNEGSKA (reference sequence). The CDR3 spans 15 residues. Study results and caveats: Tracking of tumor mutation counts was seen in expanded intratumoral alpha and beta TCR counts.

The sample's time point: sample taken at primary tumor resection. TCRdb reprocessed the 5' RACE reads via MiXCR and lists one record per CDR3 protein. The sample contains thousands of distinct CDR3 sequences, approximately 7% of which appear only once. The clonotype originates from a male donor with early-stage non-small cell lung cancer. The sequencing here drew on lung tumor tissue, taken at surgery. The V and J genes are TRBV20-1 and TRBJ2-7; a possible D gene is TRBD1 (5 bases). CDR3 DNA: TGCAGTGCTAGAAGTCTAATAGGGGATGACTACGAGCAGTACTTC. This codes for CSARSLIGDDYEQYF.